The clone carrying this T cell receptor beta chain occurred a few times. Clones were sequenced by immunoSEQ multiplex PCR, and TCRdb holds only the in-frame ones, with some missing. The sample lists 90,000 to 150,000 clones, more than 70% seen once, with around 3.4% in the top ten. This specimen belongs to a study of control samples from healthy donors and cancer patients. V trimming: 0 bases; J trimming: 3 bases; junction bases outside the gene matches: 3. The CDR3 runs 17 residues. Per the germline V gene, CDR1 is KGHSH and CDR2 is LQKENI. The TCR was taken from a man between 40 and 49 years old in good health. The chain recombines TRBV18 with TRBJ2-1; 12 nucleotides line up with TRBD2. Specimen: blood. The CDR3 DNA is TGTGCCAGCTCACCACCTCTAGCGGGGGGGTACTACAATGAGCAGTTCTTC. Translating it yields CASSPPLAGGYYNEQFF.